Below are 16 T cell receptor beta chains sequenced from a single sample in a study of cytomegalovirus exposure and HLA in healthy donors. Primers included in the PCR were 60 Vbeta and 13 Jbeta primers. Measured with immunoSEQ multiplex PCR; TCRdb has only the in-frame clones, and not every one. The table includes roughly 140,000 clones, about 64% detected once. The sequenced sample was PBMCs. The receptors stem from a woman in her twenties or thirties in good health and CMV-seropositive.

This clone was seen more than once but under ten times. The chain employs TRBV7-8 and TRBJ2-7, with 8 positions matching TRBD2. The CDR3 has 16 residues. Germline lookup yields CDR1 SGHVS and CDR2 FQNEAQ. After removal of 4 bases from V and 0 bases from J, the junction contained 8 bases not matched to a gene. The CDR3 DNA reads as TGTGCCAGCAGCTCCCTAACTAGCGGTTACTCCTACGAGCAGTACTTC. Translation gives CASSSLTSGYSYEQYF.

This clone was counted once. The chain links TRBV6-1 to TRBJ2-1; D remains unclear. CDR1 is MNHNS and CDR2 is SASEGT in the germline V gene. Trimming shortened V by 7 bases and J by 7 bases, and 11 bases separated the two germline ends. CDR3 size: 12 residues. DNA of the CDR3: TGTGCCAGCAACCACCTCAGAAATGAGCAGTTCTTC. Translation gives CASNHLRNEQFF.

The rearrangement uses TRBV25-1 and TRBJ2-1; D unclear. This CDR3 contains 15 residues. V was clipped by 3 bases and J by 1 base, with 10 bases between them. Per germline, CDR1 MGHDK and CDR2 SYGVNS. This CDR3 is CASSEEQGSYNEQFF. CDR3 nucleotides: TGTGCCAGCAGTGAGGAGCAAGGTTCCTACAATGAGCAGTTCTTC. Filled out from reference TRBV25-1 and TRBJ2-1, the complete variable domain reads EADIYQTPRYLVIGTGKKITLECSQTMGHDKMYWYQQDPGMELHLIHYSYGVNSTEKGDLSSESTVSRIRTEHFPLTLESARPSHTSQYLCASSEEQGSYNEQFFGPGTRLTVL.

This clone was seen only a few times. J is TRBJ2-3 and V is TRBV6-4, with 10 nucleotides matching TRBD1. J gave up 4 bases and V 2 bases, and 0 bases lay outside the gene matches. This CDR3 comprises 14 residues. Germline V gene lookup returns CDR1 MRHNA and CDR2 SNTAGT. The CDR3 sequence: CASSDGQGADTQYF. The CDR3 DNA reads TGTGCCAGCAGTGACGGACAGGGGGCAGATACGCAGTATTTT.

The chain recombines TRBV29-1 with TRBJ2-1; TRBD2 aligns across 11 bases. Trimming at V came to 0 bases and at J to 4 bases, leaving 2 bases not matched to a gene. This CDR3 region has 15 residues. Germline V gene data show CDR1 as SQVTM and CDR2 as ANQGSEA. The CDR3 DNA follows: TGCAGCGTTGAAGAGGGGACTAGCGGTTACAATGAGCAGTTCTTC. Protein sequence: CSVEEGTSGYNEQFF.

This sequence joins TRBV4-2 and TRBJ2-5; 14 positions match TRBD2. V was clipped by 0 bases and J by 7 bases; unmatched bases: 13. The CDR3 covers 19 residues. Germline V gene sequence: CDR1 LGHNA, CDR2 YNFKEQ. CDR3 DNA: TGTGCCAGCAGCCAAGATCTTACTGCGACTAGCGGGGGGGCCAGGACCCAGTACTTC. It yields the protein CASSQDLTATSGGARTQYF.

This clone appeared once. V gene TRBV4-1 combines with J gene TRBJ2-1; unclear D gene. The V and J ends lost 1 base and 9 bases respectively, with 16 bases between them. Germline V gene lookup returns CDR1 MGHRA and CDR2 YSYEKL. The CDR3 runs 15 residues. In DNA form, the CDR3 reads TGCGCCAGCAGCCAAGTCACCCAGAAGGAGCGTGAGCAGTTCTTC. Protein sequence: CASSQVTQKEREQFF.

The gene calls are TRBV6-6 and TRBJ1-1, with TRBD1 matching 11 bases. In germline, CDR1 is MNHNY, CDR2 SVGAGI (reference sequence). The ends lost 4 bases at V and 6 bases at J; junction bases unmatched: 4. The CDR3 runs 14 residues. CDR3: CASSLDRGLSEAFF. CDR3 DNA: TGTGCCAGCAGTTTGGACAGGGGGCTTTCTGAAGCTTTCTTT.

V gene TRBV7-9 combines with J gene TRBJ2-7, with D perhaps TRBD2 (6 bases). Per germline, CDR1 SEHNR and CDR2 FQNEAQ (reference sequence). This CDR3 has 13 residues. Trimming took off 7 bases at V and 0 bases at J, with 10 bases between the two ends. The CDR3 sequence: CASKSSASYEQYF. DNA for the CDR3: TGTGCCAGCAAGTCTAGCGCCTCCTACGAGCAGTACTTC.

The gene calls are TRBV7-9 and TRBJ2-1, with a tentative D call TRBD1 (5 bases). The length of the CDR3 is 14 residues. Trimming took 3 bases from V and 4 from J, leaving 10 bases between them. Germline V gene data show CDR1 as SEHNR and CDR2 as FQNEAQ (reference sequence). This chain's CDR3 is CASSFGRVYNEQFF. The CDR3 DNA follows: TGTGCCAGCAGCTTTGGCAGGGTATACAATGAGCAGTTCTTC.

V gene TRBV5-1 combines with J gene TRBJ1-1; D uncertain. V was shortened by 4 bases and J by 6 bases, with 19 bases between the two germline ends. CDR3 size: 15 residues. Germline V gene data show CDR1 as SGHRS and CDR2 as YFSETQ. Here the CDR3 reads CASSRGEINMAEAFF. The CDR3 DNA sequence: TGCGCCAGCAGCCGGGGAGAGATTAACATGGCTGAAGCTTTCTTT.

The CDR3 coding sequence is TGTGCCAGCCGACCCGGGACAGTCTCGAACGAGCAGTACTTC. Translation gives CASRPGTVSNEQYF. This chain links TRBV27 with TRBJ2-7; 7 nucleotides match TRBD1. V lost 8 bases to trimming and J lost 5 bases; unmatched junction nucleotides: 12. This CDR3 has 14 residues. Germline V CDR1 and CDR2: MNHEY, SMNVEV (reference sequence).

Only a few counts were recorded for this clone. The V call is TRBV11-3, the J call TRBJ1-1, with TRBD1 identical over 8 bases. Germline CDR1 SGHNT, CDR2 YENEEA. The CDR3 sequence is 15 residues long. V gave up 1 base and J gave up 4 bases; unmatched junction bases: 5. DNA of the CDR3: TGTGCCAGCAGCTTAGGACAGGGGTTCGGCACTGAAGCTTTCTTT. Translated: CASSLGQGFGTEAFF.

The V gene is TRBV5-1, the J gene TRBJ2-3, with D unclear. V lost 4 bases and J 4 bases, leaving 10 bases between the germline ends. Germline V gene sequence: CDR1 SGHRS, CDR2 YFSETQ. There are 13 residues in the CDR3. This CDR3 reads CASSEWSADTQYF. The DNA for the CDR3 is TGCGCCAGCAGCGAGTGGTCGGCAGATACGCAGTATTTT.

The rearrangement links TRBV6-1 to TRBJ1-6; weak D call: TRBD1 (5 bases). The germline V and J ends were trimmed by 4 bases and 7 bases, with 14 bases remaining between them. Germline V gives CDR1 MNHNS, CDR2 SASEGT. The CDR3 covers 15 residues. The CDR3: CASSAGIPPNSPLHF. The CDR3 bases are TGTGCCAGCAGTGCAGGGATCCCCCCCAATTCACCCCTCCACTTT.

This clone was counted between two and nine times. The gene calls are TRBV23-1 and TRBJ2-4, with 8 nucleotides matching TRBD1. TRBV23-1 carries the ORF label, with uncertain function. The ends lost 6 bases at V and 2 bases at J; junction bases unmatched: 12. There are 17 residues in the CDR3. This CDR3 reads CASRATPDRDPKNIQYF. CDR3 sequence (DNA): TGCGCCAGCAGAGCGACTCCGGACAGGGACCCCAAAAACATTCAGTACTTC.